The 24 T cell receptor beta chains presented below share a single source sample, sequenced in a study of beta chain features in type 1 diabetes. Expressed TCRB transcripts were sequenced because the entire RNA isolate underwent reverse transcription. Profiling relied on immunoSEQ multiplex PCR, and the TCRdb table lists in-frame clones only, not all of them. The table shows under 450,000 clones, with around 13% occurring only once. What was sequenced was naive CD4+ T cells from blood. Receptor source: a man between 25 and 39 years old in good health.

This clone was counted many times. The chain uses TRBV28 and TRBJ1-1; D gene uncertain. Trimming took 8 bases from V and 5 from J, leaving 9 bases between them. This CDR3 comprises 11 residues. Germline lookup yields CDR1 MDHEN and CDR2 SYDVKM. The CDR3 protein is CASGLWTEAFF. The CDR3 DNA follows: TGTGCCAGCGGCCTCTGGACTGAAGCTTTCTTT.

This clone was detected only a few times. The CDR3 sequence: CASSLTGGNQPQHF. The DNA for the CDR3 is TGTGCCAGCAGCTTAACAGGGGGCAATCAGCCCCAGCATTTT. The chain employs TRBV11-2 and TRBJ1-5; TRBD1 agrees at 7 bases. This CDR3 has 14 residues. Trimming at V came to 2 bases and at J to 2 bases, leaving 0 bases not matched to a gene. CDR1 and CDR2 from the germline V gene are SGHAT and FQNNGV. Based on the CDR3 plus reference TRBV11-2 and TRBJ1-5, the full variable domain is EAGVAQSPRYKIIEKRQSVAFWCNPISGHATLYWYQQILGQGPKLLIQFQNNGVVDDSQLPKDRFSAERLKGVDSTLKIQPAKLEDSAVYLCASSLTGGNQPQHFGDGTRLSIL.

This clone was observed a handful of times. The chain couples TRBV10-3 to TRBJ2-2, with 10 nucleotides matching TRBD1. Losses at the gene ends were 7 bases for V and 4 bases for J; bases not matched to a gene: 3. CDR1 is ENHRY and CDR2 is SYGVKD in the germline V gene. The CDR3 has 14 amino acids. Here the CDR3 DNA reads TGTGCCATCAAAGGACAGGGGGGCACCGGGGAGCTGTTTTTT. Translated, it gives CAIKGQGGTGELFF.

There are a few counts of this clone. This chain connects TRBV30 to TRBJ2-5, with 10 positions matching TRBD1. The CDR3 runs 13 residues. J gave up 4 bases and V 5 bases, and 4 bases lay outside the gene matches. Per germline, CDR1 GTSNPN and CDR2 SVGIG (reference sequence). CDR3 nucleotide sequence: TGTGCCTGGGGACAGGGGGTAGGAGAGACCCAGTACTTC. Translating gives CAWGQGVGETQYF.

The chain employs TRBV10-3 and TRBJ2-1; 12 positions match TRBD2. The CDR3 is 20 amino acids. Per the germline V gene, CDR1 is ENHRY and CDR2 is SYGVKD. V shed 7 bases and J 0 bases; nucleotides not matched to a gene: 16. CDR3 region: CAITANKTSGRPASYNEQFF. The DNA for the CDR3 is TGTGCCATCACGGCCAATAAGACTAGCGGGAGACCGGCCTCCTACAATGAGCAGTTCTTC.

This clone came up a few times. The chain employs TRBV6-5 and TRBJ2-1, with 7 bases identical to TRBD2. With V trimmed by 2 bases and J by 14 bases, 3 bases remained unmatched. CDR1 MNHEY and CDR2 SVGAGI come from the germline V gene. This CDR3 comprises 11 residues. The CDR3 DNA reads as TGTGCCAGCAGTTACGTGGCGGGAGAGTTCTTC. It specifies CASSYVAGEFF.

The CDR3 nucleotides read TGTGCCAGCAGCTCCTTAGCGGGAGTCCCCTACAATGAGCAGTTCTTC. Translation gives CASSSLAGVPYNEQFF. The genes are TRBV7-9 and TRBJ2-1, with 9 bases fitting TRBD2. In germline, CDR1 is SEHNR, CDR2 FQNEAQ (reference sequence). J lost 2 bases, V lost 4 bases, and 6 bases had no gene match. This CDR3 is 16 amino acids long.

Only a few counts were recorded for this clone. V is TRBV4-3 and J is TRBJ1-2, with TRBD1 matching over 7 bases. V trimming: 4 bases; J trimming: 7 bases; junction bases outside the gene matches: 6. CDR3 length: 13 residues. Germline V gene sequence: CDR1 LGHNA, CDR2 YSLEER. CDR3: CASSPKGGTGYTF. The CDR3, as DNA: TGCGCCAGCAGCCCAAAAGGGGGCACTGGCTACACCTTC.

A few counts support this clone. This chain links TRBV16 with TRBJ2-7; D unclear. Trimming cost V 0 bases and J 9 bases, with 15 bases left between them. Germline CDR1 and CDR2: KGHSY and FQNENV. The CDR3 contains 14 residues. For the CDR3, the DNA is TGTGCCAGCAGCCAATCCACAGTGGAAATGGGGCAGTACTTC. Its translation: CASSQSTVEMGQYF.

This clone was counted between two and nine times. The chain links TRBV9 to TRBJ2-5, with 9 bases matching TRBD2. V was clipped by 0 bases and J by 5 bases; unmatched bases: 8. Per the germline V gene, CDR1 is SGDLS and CDR2 is YYNGEE. This CDR3 is 16 amino acids long. CDR3 DNA sequence: TGTGCCAGCAGCGTAGATCCAGCGGGGGGTTCCGAGACCCAGTACTTC. Translated: CASSVDPAGGSETQYF.

This clone was found a few times. The V call is TRBV30, the J call TRBJ2-2; the D gene is possibly TRBD2 (7 bases). The ends were cut back, 2 bases at V and 5 bases at J, with 18 bases in the middle. The CDR3 covers 16 residues. Germline loops: CDR1 GTSNPN, CDR2 SVGIG (reference sequence). CDR3 amino acids: CAWSLQGTKVTGELFF. In DNA form, the CDR3 reads TGTGCCTGGAGTCTCCAGGGGACTAAGGTTACCGGGGAGCTGTTTTTT.

The chain is built from TRBV7-2 and TRBJ2-7, with D perhaps matching TRBD2 (6 bases). The germline V gene encodes CDR1 SGHTA and CDR2 FQGNSA. V lost 0 bases and J lost 4, with 10 bases in between. The length of the CDR3 is 14 residues. The CDR3: CASSLAGLPYEQYF. The CDR3 nucleotides are TGTGCCAGCAGCTTAGCGGGACTCCCGTACGAGCAGTACTTC.

This clone has a handful of counts. The chain recombines TRBV29-1 with TRBJ1-2; TRBD1 aligns across 7 bases. This CDR3 has 13 residues. The V and J ends lost 0 bases and 5 bases, in that order; junction bases with no gene match: 3. Germline CDR1 is SQVTM and CDR2 is ANQGSEA. In DNA form, the CDR3 reads TGCAGCGTTGAAGATCCGACAGGGTATGGCTACACCTTC. Its protein product is CSVEDPTGYGYTF.

This clone was detected only a few times. V usage is TRBV30 and J usage is TRBJ1-1, with a tentative D call TRBD1 (5 bases). The germline V and J ends were trimmed by 0 bases and 1 base, with 12 bases remaining between them. Germline-derived CDR1 and CDR2 are GTSNPN and SVGIG (reference sequence). CDR3 length equals 15 residues. The CDR3 loop is CAWSVRGRANTEAFF. As DNA, the CDR3 is TGTGCCTGGAGTGTTCGGGGGAGGGCGAACACTGAAGCTTTCTTT. Combining the CDR3 with reference TRBV30 and TRBJ1-1 gives the whole variable domain SQTIHQWPATLVQPVGSPLSLECTVEGTSNPNLYWYRQAAGRGLQLLFYSVGIGQISSEVPQNLSASRPQDRQFILSSKKLLLSDSGFYLCAWSVRGRANTEAFFGQGTRLTVV.

The V gene is TRBV30, the J gene TRBJ2-1; D uncertain. In germline, CDR1 is GTSNPN, CDR2 SVGIG (reference sequence). CDR3 length: 12 amino acids. V was clipped by 5 bases and J by 5 bases, with 10 bases between them. CDR3 sequence: CAWGRLDNEQFF. Written as DNA, the CDR3 is TGTGCCTGGGGTCGACTTGACAATGAGCAGTTCTTC.

This clone was recorded a few times. This chain connects TRBV11-3 to TRBJ2-1, with 8 positions matching TRBD1. Per germline, CDR1 SGHNT and CDR2 YENEEA. After removal of 5 bases from V and 6 bases from J, the junction contained 6 bases not matched to a gene. The CDR3 is 14 residues long. The CDR3 loop reads CASSADRGGNEQFF. The CDR3 region has the DNA TGTGCCAGCAGCGCAGACAGGGGAGGCAATGAGCAGTTCTTC.

The sample holds a few counts of this clone. In DNA, the CDR3 is TGTGCCAGTAGCCGTATTCCCGGACAGGGTTTTCGGGAGCAGTTCTTC. It encodes CASSRIPGQGFREQFF. The chain joins TRBV19 to TRBJ2-1; 8 positions agree with TRBD1. The V gene's germline CDR1 is LNHDA and CDR2 SQIVND (reference sequence). The CDR3 loop spans 16 amino acids. Trimming cost V 6 bases and J 10 bases; bases outside gene matches: 17.

The V call is TRBV4-3, the J call TRBJ1-1, with D hard to call. CDR3 length equals 13 residues. In germline, CDR1 is LGHNA, CDR2 YSLEER. V lost 1 base and J 10 bases, leaving 13 bases between the germline ends. Written as DNA, the CDR3 is TGCGCCAGCAGCCAAGGTCTTACGGTCCCAGCTTTCTTT. Translating it yields CASSQGLTVPAFF.

The V and J genes are TRBV2 and TRBJ1-2; no firm D call. Germline V gene sequence: CDR1 SNHLY, CDR2 FYNNEI. The CDR3 sequence is 15 residues long. Trimming took off 3 bases at V and 6 bases at J, with 17 bases between the two ends. The CDR3 loop is CASSDRLGKEDGYTF. The CDR3 coding sequence is TGTGCCAGCAGTGACAGGTTAGGAAAAGAAGATGGCTACACCTTC.

The chain carries TRBV5-1 and TRBJ2-7; 7 nucleotides align to TRBD1. The CDR3 length is 13 residues. V gave up 4 bases and J gave up 2 bases; unmatched junction bases: 3. The germline CDR1 and CDR2 sequences are SGHRS and YFSETQ. CDR3 region: CASSRDRPYEQYF. The CDR3 DNA sequence: TGCGCCAGCAGCCGGGACAGACCCTACGAGCAGTACTTC. The variable domain in full, completed from reference TRBV5-1 and TRBJ2-7, reads KAGVTQTPRYLIKTRGQQVTLSCSPISGHRSVSWYQQTPGQGLQFLFEYFSETQRNKGNFPGRFSGRQFSNSRSEMNVSTLELGDSALYLCASSRDRPYEQYFGPGTRLTVT.

A few counts support this clone. This chain uses TRBV21-1 with TRBJ2-1; the DNA was not compared with TRBD1, the D call given in the table. TRBV21-1 is a recognized pseudogene. CDR3 size: 17 residues. CDR3 sequence (DNA): TGTGCCAGCAGCAAAGAATTGGGACAGGGATCCTACAATGAGCAGTTCTTC. Protein sequence: CASSKELGQGSYNEQFF.

As concerns this clone: This could be a read error, since a much larger clone is one nucleotide away. The chain combines TRBV7-2 with TRBJ2-4, with a tentative D call TRBD2 (6 bases). The CDR3 has 14 amino acids. Trimming took off 1 base at V and 3 bases at J, with 7 bases between the two ends. Germline lookup yields CDR1 SGHTA and CDR2 FQGNSA. CDR3 coding DNA: TGTGCCAGCAGCTTAGTGGGGGGCAAAAACATTCAGTACTTC. Translating gives CASSLVGGKNIQYF.

In this sample, this clone turned up many times. V and J are TRBV10-3 and TRBJ2-7; 10 bases line up with TRBD2. V dropped 2 bases and J dropped 5; count of bases not matched to a gene: 6. This CDR3 comprises 15 residues. Germline values: CDR1 ENHRY, CDR2 SYGVKD. CDR3 protein: CAISERLLAGDEQYV. CDR3 nucleotide sequence: TGTGCCATCAGTGAGCGGTTGCTAGCGGGAGACGAGCAGTACGTC.

This clone was counted a few times. The rearrangement uses TRBV19 and TRBJ2-4; D ambiguous. Germline values: CDR1 LNHDA, CDR2 SQIVND (reference sequence). Trimming removed 3 bases from V and 8 bases from J, with 5 bases in between. The CDR3 is 11 amino acids. The CDR3 sequence is CASSIADIQYF. Written as DNA, the CDR3 is TGTGCCAGTAGTATCGCGGACATTCAGTACTTC.